Following are 7 T cell receptor beta chains from one sample sequenced in a study of CD8 T cells in ankylosing spondylitis (dated by TCRdb to 2015 to 2018). Here is what the overall study found, with its caveats: A TCR beta motif made up of roughly eight highly homologous amino acid variants appeared to be characteristic of blood from ankylosing spondylitis patients.

The library was obtained by 5' RACE. The sequencing machine was an Illumina HiSeq 2500. The raw public data were reprocessed by TCRdb itself: fastp quality trimming at Q25, MiXCR clonotype calling, in-frame beta chains only. Here each entry gathers all rows of one CDR3 protein and keeps the most common genes and DNA. The sample data list 800,000 to 900,000 distinct CDR3 sequences, and approximately 10% of these were observed just once. Roughly 0.51% of the sample is held by the ten biggest clonotypes. Their antigens are not known. Sequenced sample: blood, either unsorted or a sorted T cell fraction (not recorded which). The receptors derive from a male donor with ankylosing spondylitis.

In this sample, this clonotype turned up a few times. The gene calls are TRBV7-2 and TRBJ1-2, with TRBD1 matching 8 bases. Germline CDR1 reads SGHTA; CDR2 reads FQGNSA. This CDR3 is 15 amino acids long. V was pared by 1 base and J by 5 bases, with 6 bases of the junction left unmatched. The CDR3 reads CASSLVPGGGYGYTF. The CDR3 DNA reads as TGTGCCAGCAGCTTAGTACCAGGGGGCGGGTATGGCTACACCTTC.

This clonotype was detected many times. The rearrangement joins TRBV20-1 to TRBJ2-1; D possibly corresponds to TRBD2 (6 bases). CDR3 length: 12 amino acids. Per germline, CDR1 DFQATT and CDR2 SNEGSKA (reference sequence). The V and J ends lost 6 bases and 8 bases respectively, with 14 bases between them. CDR3 nucleotides: TGCAGTGCAGGGACTCCGGTCTATGAGCAGTTCTTC. Translation gives CSAGTPVYEQFF.

This clonotype has a handful of counts. The chain carries TRBV5-1 and TRBJ2-1; unclear D gene. The germline V gene encodes CDR1 SGHRS and CDR2 YFSETQ. The V end lost 7 bases, the J end lost 6 bases, and 17 bases lay between the germline ends. This CDR3 is built from 14 residues. CDR3 amino acids: CASAVGSPGNEQFF. In DNA, the CDR3 is TGCGCCAGCGCCGTTGGGTCCCCGGGCAATGAGCAGTTCTTC.

The chain has TRBV4-2 and TRBJ2-1, with 9 bases lining up with TRBD1. V trimming: 1 base; J trimming: 14 bases; junction bases outside the gene matches: 0. CDR1 and CDR2 (germline): LGHNA, YNFKEQ. CDR3 size: 11 residues. In nucleotides, the CDR3 is TGTGCCAGCAGCCAAGGGACAGGGGAGTTCTTC. Translation: CASSQGTGEFF.

In this sample, this clonotype turned up many times. The gene calls are TRBV6-2 or TRBV6-3 and TRBJ2-5; D possibly corresponds to TRBD1 (6 bases). With 6 bases removed from V and 0 bases from J, the gap between germline ends came to 11 bases. Germline V CDR1 and CDR2: MNHEY, SVGEGT. The CDR3 consists of 14 residues. The CDR3 bases are TGTGCCAGCAGACCCGGACAGTACCAAGAGACCCAGTACTTC. Translating it yields CASRPGQYQETQYF.

This sequence joins TRBV4-3 and TRBJ1-6; maybe TRBD1 (5 bases). From germline, CDR1 is LGHNA and CDR2 YSLEER. Trimming pared 0 bases from V and 5 bases from J, leaving 8 bases between. The CDR3 is 15 residues long. The CDR3 nucleotides read TGCGCCAGCAGCCAAGAAGGACACAATAATTCACCCCTCCACTTT. Its protein is CASSQEGHNNSPLHF.

This clonotype was counted only a few times. The V and J genes are TRBV4-3 and TRBJ1-1; TRBD1 matches 7 bases. The CDR3 runs 15 residues. V was pared by 0 bases and J by 3 bases, with 4 bases of the junction left unmatched. In germline, CDR1 is LGHNA, CDR2 YSLEER. CDR3 DNA sequence: TGCGCCAGCAGCCAAGACAGGGGGTACTACACTGAAGCTTTCTTT. Translated: CASSQDRGYYTEAFF.